The next 11 T cell receptor beta chains were all read from a single sample in a study of Tregs in tolerant kidney transplant recipients. Related graft donors supplied nonmyeloablative bone marrow transplants, and mixed chimerism was transient. Here immunoSEQ multiplex PCR was the method, and the copy in TCRdb shows in-frame clones only, minus some. The sample holds roughly 86,000 clones, over 85% seen once. The specimen was CD4+ T cells from blood (PBMCs), collected 12 months after the transplant. Receptors were obtained from a human patient who received a combined kidney and bone marrow transplant. Some T cells may possibly be graft donor cells.

The J gene is TRBJ2-1, the V gene TRBV29-1; D might be TRBD2 (6 bases). The CDR3 contains 14 residues. V was trimmed by 6 bases and J by 4 bases, leaving 16 bases between them. The germline V gene has CDR1 SQVTM and CDR2 ANQGSEA. CDR3 in DNA: TGCAGCGTGCGAGCGGAGGAGGGTTACAATGAGCAGTTCTTC. Its translation: CSVRAEEGYNEQFF.

This chain links TRBV6-1 with TRBJ2-7; possibly TRBD1 for D (6 bases). The CDR3 extends over 12 amino acids. Germline V lookup: CDR1 MNHNS, CDR2 SASEGT. V dropped 5 bases and J dropped 5 bases, with 10 bases sitting between them. The DNA for the CDR3 is TGTGCCAGCAGTCTGTCAGGGGACGAGCAGTACTTC. Translating gives CASSLSGDEQYF.

This chain uses TRBV15 with TRBJ2-2, with 12 positions matching TRBD2. With V trimmed by 9 bases and J by 3 bases, 2 bases remained unmatched. Germline-derived CDR1 and CDR2 are LNHNV and YYDKDF (reference sequence). This CDR3 contains 14 residues. The CDR3 DNA is TGTGCCACAAGACTAGCGGGGGACACCGGGGAGCTGTTTTTT. Protein product: CATRLAGDTGELFF.

This clone was found once. This chain joins TRBV5-1 and TRBJ2-3; 10 nucleotides agree with TRBD2. The germline V gene has CDR1 SGHRS and CDR2 YFSETQ. There are 16 residues in the CDR3. The trim removed 2 bases at V and 6 bases at J, leaving 9 bases unmatched. Here the CDR3 DNA reads TGCGCCAGCAGCTTTACGCCTAGCGGGGGATTCGATACGCAGTATTTT. Its translation: CASSFTPSGGFDTQYF.

J is TRBJ1-1 and V is TRBV18; D is unresolved. Germline lookup yields CDR1 KGHSH and CDR2 LQKENI. V lost 5 bases and J 3 bases, leaving 10 bases between the germline ends. The CDR3 runs 13 residues. The CDR3 DNA reads as TGTGCCAGCTCATCCGGCGGTTACACTGAAGCTTTCTTT. It codes for CASSSGGYTEAFF.

The chain couples TRBV5-1 to TRBJ2-3; 9 bases line up with TRBD2. CDR1 and CDR2 (germline): SGHRS, YFSETQ. V shed 0 bases, J shed 4 bases, and the junction held 6 bases outside the gene matches. The CDR3 covers 16 residues. The CDR3 spells CASSLALAGTPDTQYF. The CDR3 DNA reads as TGCGCCAGCAGCTTGGCCCTAGCGGGAACTCCAGATACGCAGTATTTT.

Comments on this clone: Other DNA variants within this sample encode the same CDR3. The chain has TRBV2 and TRBJ1-6; 8 bases are shared with TRBD1. Looked up from germline, CDR1 is SNHLY and CDR2 is FYNNEI. Unmatched junction bases numbered 4, after V lost 5 bases and J lost 1 base. The CDR3 is 16 amino acids. CDR3 sequence: CASSSTGGSYNSPLHF. DNA of the CDR3: TGTGCCAGCAGTTCAACAGGGGGGTCCTATAATTCACCCCTCCACTTT.

The chain recombines TRBV4-1 with TRBJ2-1, with 10 bases fitting TRBD2. CDR1 is MGHRA and CDR2 is YSYEKL in the germline V gene. J was trimmed by 10 bases and V by 0 bases; bases with no gene match: 12. This CDR3 region has 17 residues. The CDR3 sequence is CASSQETASGRRREQFF. The DNA for the CDR3 is TGCGCCAGCAGCCAAGAAACGGCTAGCGGGAGAAGAAGAGAGCAGTTCTTC.

The chain uses TRBV5-1 and TRBJ2-1; the D is unclear. The CDR3 contains 12 residues. CDR1 is SGHRS, CDR2 YFSETQ, per germline. V was trimmed by 4 bases and J by 3 bases, leaving 5 bases between them. CDR3 sequence (DNA): TGCGCCAGCAGCACAGACTACAATGAGCAGTTCTTC. Protein product: CASSTDYNEQFF.

The chain uses TRBV27 and TRBJ2-7; TRBD1 matches at 9 bases. This CDR3 spans 16 amino acids. With V trimmed by 4 bases and J by 2 bases, 9 bases remained unmatched. Germline values: CDR1 MNHEY, CDR2 SMNVEV (reference sequence). The CDR3 loop is CASSSGTGPFPYEQYF. As DNA, the CDR3 is TGTGCCAGCAGTTCCGGGACAGGGCCCTTTCCCTACGAGCAGTACTTC.

V gene TRBV25-1 combines with J gene TRBJ2-7, with unresolved D. This CDR3 contains 14 residues. Germline CDR1 is MGHDK and CDR2 is SYGVNS. Trimming took 1 base from V and 3 from J, leaving 10 bases between them. CDR3 nucleotide sequence: TGTGCCAGCAGTGAATCCAGATTTGACTACGAGCAGTACTTC. Its protein is CASSESRFDYEQYF.